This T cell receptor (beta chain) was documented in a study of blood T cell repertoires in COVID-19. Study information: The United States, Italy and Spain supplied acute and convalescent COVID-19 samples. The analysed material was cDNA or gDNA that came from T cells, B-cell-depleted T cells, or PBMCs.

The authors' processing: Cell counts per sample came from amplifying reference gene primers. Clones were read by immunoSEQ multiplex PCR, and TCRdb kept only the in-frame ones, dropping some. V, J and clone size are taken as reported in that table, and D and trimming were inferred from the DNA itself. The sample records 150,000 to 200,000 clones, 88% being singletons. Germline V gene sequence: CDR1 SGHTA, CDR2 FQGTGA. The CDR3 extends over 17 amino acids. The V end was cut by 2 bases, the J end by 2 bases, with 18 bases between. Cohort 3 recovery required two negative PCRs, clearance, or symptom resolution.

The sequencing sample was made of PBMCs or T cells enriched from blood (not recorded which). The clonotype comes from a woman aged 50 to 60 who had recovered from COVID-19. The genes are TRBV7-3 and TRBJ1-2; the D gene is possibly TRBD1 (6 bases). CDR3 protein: CASSLFALPDRNYGYTF. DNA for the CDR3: TGTGCCAGCAGCTTATTTGCCCTCCCTGACAGGAACTATGGCTACACCTTC.